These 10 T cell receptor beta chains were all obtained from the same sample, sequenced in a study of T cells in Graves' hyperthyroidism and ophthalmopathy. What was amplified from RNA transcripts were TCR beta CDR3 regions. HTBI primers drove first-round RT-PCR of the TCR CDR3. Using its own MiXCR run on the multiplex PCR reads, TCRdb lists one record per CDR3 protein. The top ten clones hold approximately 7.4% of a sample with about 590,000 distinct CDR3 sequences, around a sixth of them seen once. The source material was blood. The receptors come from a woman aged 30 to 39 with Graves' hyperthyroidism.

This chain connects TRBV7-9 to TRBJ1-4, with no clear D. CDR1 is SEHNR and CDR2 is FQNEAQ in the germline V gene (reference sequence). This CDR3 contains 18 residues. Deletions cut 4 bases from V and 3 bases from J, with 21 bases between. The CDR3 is CASSSPLVPGRANEKLFF. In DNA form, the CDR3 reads TGTGCCAGCAGCTCGCCCCTGGTGCCGGGGAGAGCTAATGAAAAACTGTTTTTT.

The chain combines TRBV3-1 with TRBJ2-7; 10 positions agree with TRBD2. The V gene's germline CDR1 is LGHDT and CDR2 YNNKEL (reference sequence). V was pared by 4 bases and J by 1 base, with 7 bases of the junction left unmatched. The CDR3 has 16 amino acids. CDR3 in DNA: TGTGCCAGCAGCCTTACCGGGACTAGCGTATCCTACGAGCAGTACTTC. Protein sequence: CASSLTGTSVSYEQYF.

The CDR3: CASSLEFFRGSLRLGLRDTEAFF. CDR3 sequence (DNA): TGTGCCAGCAGCTTAGAGTTTTTTCGCGGCAGCTTGAGGTTGGGTCTTAGAGACACTGAAGCTTTCTTT. J is TRBJ1-1 and V is TRBV7-2; D gene unclear. V was clipped by 1 base and J by 3 bases, with 36 bases between them. CDR3 length: 23 residues. Germline V CDR1 and CDR2: SGHTA, FQGNSA.

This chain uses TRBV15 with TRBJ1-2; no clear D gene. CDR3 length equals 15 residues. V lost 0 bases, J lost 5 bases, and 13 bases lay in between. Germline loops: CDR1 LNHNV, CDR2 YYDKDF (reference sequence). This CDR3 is CATSRDQEGWYGYTF. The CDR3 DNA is TGTGCCACCAGCAGAGATCAGGAGGGCTGGTATGGCTACACCTTC.

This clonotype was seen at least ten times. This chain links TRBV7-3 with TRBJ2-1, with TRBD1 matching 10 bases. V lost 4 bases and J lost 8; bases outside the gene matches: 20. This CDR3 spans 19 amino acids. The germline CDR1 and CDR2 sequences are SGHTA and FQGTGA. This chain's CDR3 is CASSSSPRGAGQGTHEQFF. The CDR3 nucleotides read TGTGCCAGCAGCTCCAGCCCCAGGGGGGCGGGACAGGGGACCCATGAGCAGTTCTTC.

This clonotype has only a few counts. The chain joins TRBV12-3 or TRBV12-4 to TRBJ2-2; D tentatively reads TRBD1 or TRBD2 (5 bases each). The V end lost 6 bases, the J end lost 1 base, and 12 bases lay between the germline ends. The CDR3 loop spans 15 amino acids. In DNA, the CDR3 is TGTGCCAGCAGACCCGGGACGAGGAACACCGGGGAGCTGTTTTTT. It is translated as CASRPGTRNTGELFF.

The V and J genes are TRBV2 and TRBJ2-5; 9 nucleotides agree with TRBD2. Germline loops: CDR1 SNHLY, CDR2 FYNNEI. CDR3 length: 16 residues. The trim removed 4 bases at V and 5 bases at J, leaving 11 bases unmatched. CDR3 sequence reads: CASSVWAGGTDETQYF. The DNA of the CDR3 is TGTGCCAGCAGTGTCTGGGCGGGAGGGACAGATGAGACCCAGTACTTC.

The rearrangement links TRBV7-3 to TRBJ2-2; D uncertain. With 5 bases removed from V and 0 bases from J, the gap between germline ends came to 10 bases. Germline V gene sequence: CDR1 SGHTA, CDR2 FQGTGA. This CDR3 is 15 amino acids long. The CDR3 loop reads CASSPGRSNTGELFF. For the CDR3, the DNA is TGTGCCAGCAGCCCCGGACGGTCGAACACCGGGGAGCTGTTTTTT.

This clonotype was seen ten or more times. CDR3 region: CASSGERGSYEQYF. In DNA, the CDR3 is TGTGCCAGCAGTGGGGAGCGGGGCTCCTACGAGCAGTACTTC. This chain uses TRBV2 with TRBJ2-7; 7 positions match TRBD2. Losses at the gene ends were 4 bases for V and 0 bases for J; bases not matched to a gene: 3. The CDR3 totals 14 residues. The germline gives CDR1 SNHLY, CDR2 FYNNEI. The full variable domain, its missing parts supplied by reference TRBV2 and TRBJ2-7, is EPEVTQTPSHQVTQMGQEVILRCVPISNHLYFYWYRQILGQKVEFLVSFYNNEISEKSEIFDDQFSVERPDGSNFTLKIRSTKLEDSAMYFCASSGERGSYEQYFGPGTRLTVT.

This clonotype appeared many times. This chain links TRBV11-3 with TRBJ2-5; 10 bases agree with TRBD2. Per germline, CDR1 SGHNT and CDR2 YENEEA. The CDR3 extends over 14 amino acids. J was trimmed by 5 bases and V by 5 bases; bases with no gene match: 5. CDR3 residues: CASSVSGRGETQYF. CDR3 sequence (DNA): TGTGCCAGCAGCGTCAGCGGGAGGGGGGAGACCCAGTACTTC.